What follows are 6 T cell receptor beta chains derived from one specimen sequenced in a study of T cell responses to AZD1222 COVID-19 vaccine (dated by TCRdb to the early 2020s). Libraries were constructed by the immunoSEQ multiplex PCR assay. The table comes from immuneACCESS by way of TCRdb, which keeps in-frame sequences with V and J called. Part of the clones is missing from these tables; in studies checked, under half for an unresolved V gene and the rest for unknown reasons. In all, the sample holds roughly 180,000 clones, and approximately 90% of those were seen once. The ten largest account for nearly 3.5% of the sample. The intended sense of this specimen's time point label: about 28 days (+/-7) after the second vaccine dose. The sequencing used peripheral blood, collected 28 days after the second AZD1222 dose. These receptors were obtained from an adult who received the AZD1222 COVID-19 vaccine.

The chain links TRBV4-1 to TRBJ2-1; 9 positions agree with TRBD1. V lost 3 bases, J lost 1 base, and 1 base stayed unmatched. The CDR3 contains 15 residues. In germline, CDR1 is MGHRA, CDR2 YSYEKL. The CDR3 nucleotides are TGCGCCAGCAGCCACGGGACAGGGTCCTACAATGAGCAGTTCTTC. Encoded protein: CASSHGTGSYNEQFF.

The CDR3 here is CASSTGRLRNTEAFF. The CDR3 DNA is TGTGCCAGCAGCACGGGGAGGCTTAGGAACACTGAAGCTTTCTTT. The chain uses TRBV5-4 and TRBJ1-1; D is ambiguous. CDR1 and CDR2 (germline): SGHNT, YYREEE (reference sequence). This CDR3 is 15 amino acids long. With 4 bases removed from V and 1 base from J, the gap between germline ends came to 14 bases.

CDR3 nucleotide sequence: TGCGCCAGCAGCTTGGGGACAGGGAAAGCTTTCTTT. Residues: CASSLGTGKAFF. The chain employs TRBV5-1 and TRBJ1-1; 8 positions agree with TRBD1. This CDR3 is 12 amino acids long. CDR1 and CDR2 (germline): SGHRS, YFSETQ. The ends lost 0 bases at V and 9 bases at J; junction bases unmatched: 1.

The chain uses TRBV29-1 and TRBJ2-7; 7 bases match TRBD2. This CDR3 is built from 11 residues. The V and J ends lost 4 bases and 5 bases, in that order; junction bases with no gene match: 2. Per germline, CDR1 SQVTM and CDR2 ANQGSEA. In DNA, the CDR3 is TGCAGCGTTGGGACTAGTCACGAGCAGTACTTC. Residues: CSVGTSHEQYF.

The rearrangement uses TRBV28 and TRBJ1-6; no clear D gene. CDR3 length equals 14 residues. Germline-derived CDR1 and CDR2 are MDHEN and SYDVKM. With 2 bases removed from V and 6 bases from J, the gap between germline ends came to 8 bases. The CDR3 spells CASSLREINSPLHF. In DNA form, the CDR3 reads TGTGCCAGCAGTTTAAGGGAGATTAATTCACCCCTCCACTTT.

The chain links TRBV11-2 to TRBJ2-7; TRBD2 agrees at 9 bases. Losses at the gene ends were 3 bases for V and 6 bases for J; bases not matched to a gene: 6. The germline CDR1 and CDR2 sequences are SGHAT and FQNNGV. The CDR3 covers 14 residues. The CDR3 region has the DNA TGTGCCAGCAGCTTCGCGGGAGGGCCAGGCGAGCAGTACTTC. Protein: CASSFAGGPGEQYF.